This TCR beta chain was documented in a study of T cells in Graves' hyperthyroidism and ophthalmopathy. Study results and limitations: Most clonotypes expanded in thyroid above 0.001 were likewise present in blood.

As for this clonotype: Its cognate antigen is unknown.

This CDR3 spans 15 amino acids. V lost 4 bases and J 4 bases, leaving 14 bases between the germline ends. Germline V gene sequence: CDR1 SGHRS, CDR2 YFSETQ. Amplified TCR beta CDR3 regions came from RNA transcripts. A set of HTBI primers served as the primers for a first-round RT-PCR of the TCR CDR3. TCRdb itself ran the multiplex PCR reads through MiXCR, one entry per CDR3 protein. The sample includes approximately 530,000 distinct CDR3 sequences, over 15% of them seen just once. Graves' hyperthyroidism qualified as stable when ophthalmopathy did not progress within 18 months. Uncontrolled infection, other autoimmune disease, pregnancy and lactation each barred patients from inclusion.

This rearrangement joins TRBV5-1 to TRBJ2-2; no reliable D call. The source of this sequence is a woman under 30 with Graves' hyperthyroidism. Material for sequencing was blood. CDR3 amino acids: CASSTSIDLTGELFF. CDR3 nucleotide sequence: TGCGCCAGCAGCACCTCTATAGACCTCACCGGGGAGCTGTTTTTT.